The 18 T cell receptor beta chains listed next were all sequenced from one sample in a study of T cell repertoires in cytomegalovirus infection. TCRdb redid the calling of the reads with MiXCR, one entry per CDR3 protein. The top ten clones hold approximately 11% of a sample with 150,000 to 190,000 distinct CDR3 sequences, around 22% of them seen once. Specimen: PBMCs. The receptor source for this set is a human donor in good health (CMV status not recorded). Some clones in this sample may be carry-over from other donors' samples.

In regard to this clonotype: A read error is possible here, since a much larger clone lies one base away. The chain combines TRBV12-3 or TRBV12-4 with TRBJ2-3, with D possibly matching TRBD2 (5 bases). Trimming took 3 bases from V and 2 from J, leaving 18 bases between them. The CDR3 covers 17 residues. CDR3 amino acids: CASSLNTGIGPTDTQYF. The DNA of the CDR3 is TGTGCCAGCAGTTTGAATACCGGGATAGGCCCCACAGATACGCAGTATTTT.

This clonotype showed up just a few times. The genes are TRBV12-3 or TRBV12-4 and TRBJ2-7, with D possibly TRBD1 on 6 matching bases. The CDR3 has 12 amino acids. Trimming cost V 6 bases and J 5 bases, with 11 bases left between them. The CDR3 nucleotides read TGTGCCAGCAGCCTAACAGGGAACGAGCAGTACTTC. It encodes CASSLTGNEQYF.

In its sample, this clonotype was seen a few times. The rearrangement links TRBV4-2 to TRBJ1-2, with unresolved D. Germline-derived CDR1 and CDR2 are LGHNA and YNFKEQ. Trimming took 0 bases from V and 4 from J, leaving 6 bases between them. The CDR3 is made up of 13 amino acids. The CDR3 sequence: CASSQDSIYGYTF. The CDR3 DNA reads TGTGCCAGCAGCCAAGATTCGATCTATGGCTACACCTTC.

This chain joins TRBV24-1 and TRBJ2-5; D is uncertain. V lost 9 bases and J lost 3, with 7 bases in between. CDR1 and CDR2 (germline): KGHDR, SFDVKD. The CDR3 consists of 11 residues. DNA of the CDR3: TGTGCCACCGGGCTAGAAGAGACCCAGTACTTC. It yields the protein CATGLEETQYF.

This chain links TRBV2 with TRBJ1-5; 10 bases match TRBD1. J was trimmed by 9 bases and V by 6 bases; bases with no gene match: 5. Germline V gene lookup returns CDR1 SNHLY and CDR2 FYNNEI. There are 13 residues in the CDR3. CDR3 sequence: CASRGQGVGPQHF. The CDR3 coding sequence is TGTGCCAGCAGAGGACAGGGGGTTGGGCCCCAGCATTTT.

V is TRBV14 and J is TRBJ1-4; weak D call: TRBD1 (5 bases). CDR1 SGHDN and CDR2 FVKESK come from the germline V gene. V was trimmed by 0 bases and J by 9 bases, leaving 14 bases between them. The CDR3 has 15 amino acids. The DNA for the CDR3 is TGTGCCAGCAGCCAAGATGGCAGGGTAGGGAAAAAACTGTTTTTT. This gives the protein CASSQDGRVGKKLFF.

This clonotype was recorded a few times. The genes are TRBV20-1 and TRBJ2-7, with D hard to call. CDR1 and CDR2 from the germline V gene are DFQATT and SNEGSKA (reference sequence). This CDR3 contains 12 residues. V shed 3 bases and J shed 3 bases, with 9 bases lying between them. DNA for the CDR3: TGCAGTGCTAGTTCTAGTATCTACGAGCAGTACTTC. As protein: CSASSSIYEQYF.

The genes are TRBV3-1 and TRBJ1-2; 8 bases match TRBD1. Germline V gene sequence: CDR1 LGHDT, CDR2 YNNKEL (reference sequence). Trimming at V came to 3 bases and at J to 4 bases, leaving 10 bases not matched to a gene. The length of the CDR3 is 16 residues. The CDR3 is CASSQRPSGQGYGYTF. CDR3 in DNA: TGTGCCAGCAGCCAGCGCCCCTCCGGACAGGGCTATGGCTACACCTTC.

The gene calls are TRBV25-1 and TRBJ1-1, with D uncertain. CDR3 length: 11 residues. Germline V gene lookup returns CDR1 MGHDK and CDR2 SYGVNS. Between the trimmed V and J ends, which lost 5 bases and 4 bases, there was a span of 5 bases. The CDR3 coding sequence is TGTGCCAGCAGTAGGTTCACTGAAGCTTTCTTT. Amino acid sequence: CASSRFTEAFF.

The DNA for the CDR3 is TGTGCCAGCAGTCGAACAGGGGGCGTGGAGGGAAAACTGTTTTTT. Encoded protein: CASSRTGGVEGKLFF. This chain joins TRBV28 and TRBJ1-4, with 9 bases that match TRBD1. Germline lookup yields CDR1 MDHEN and CDR2 SYDVKM. Trimming at V came to 5 bases and at J to 10 bases, leaving 11 bases not matched to a gene. The CDR3 length is 15 residues.

V gene TRBV20-1 combines with J gene TRBJ2-7; D remains unclear. Trimming removed 1 base from V and 2 bases from J, with 12 bases in between. This CDR3 has 14 amino acids. Germline lookup yields CDR1 DFQATT and CDR2 SNEGSKA (reference sequence). This CDR3 reads CSARAPLHPYEQYF. CDR3 bases: TGCAGTGCTAGAGCCCCCTTACATCCCTACGAGCAGTACTTC.

The chain joins TRBV12-3 or TRBV12-4 to TRBJ2-4; D might be TRBD1 or TRBD2, each matching 5 bases. This CDR3 spans 14 amino acids. Trimming stripped 3 bases from V and 9 bases from J, with 15 bases between. The chain's CDR3 is CASSFSAGRGIQYF. CDR3 DNA sequence: TGTGCCAGCAGTTTTTCGGCGGGTAGGGGCATTCAGTACTTC.

In its sample, this clonotype was seen a few times. V gene TRBV18 combines with J gene TRBJ1-3; D remains unclear. Trimming removed 3 bases from V and 0 bases from J, with 6 bases in between. Germline V gene sequence: CDR1 KGHSH, CDR2 LQKENI. CDR3 length: 14 residues. CDR3 DNA sequence: TGTGCCAGCTCACCGCCCGGCTCTGGAAACACCATATATTTT. Amino acids: CASSPPGSGNTIYF.

The V and J genes are TRBV20-1 and TRBJ2-2, with D hard to call. CDR3 length equals 14 residues. The ends were cut back, 0 bases at V and 6 bases at J, with 11 bases in the middle. The germline gives CDR1 DFQATT, CDR2 SNEGSKA (reference sequence). CDR3 loop: CSARDDSQAGELFF. CDR3 bases: TGCAGTGCTAGAGATGACTCTCAGGCCGGGGAGCTGTTTTTT.

The rearrangement links TRBV6-6 to TRBJ2-3; 8 bases fit TRBD1. Germline lookup yields CDR1 MNHNY and CDR2 SVGAGI (reference sequence). Trimming removed 0 bases from V and 2 bases from J; junction bases left unmatched: 4. The CDR3 spans 16 residues. The CDR3 coding sequence is TGTGCCAGCAGTTACTCCCCAGGGGGCGACACAGATACGCAGTATTTT. It translates to CASSYSPGGDTDTQYF.

The chain carries TRBV28 and TRBJ2-5; 8 bases agree with TRBD1. V lost 6 bases, J lost 4 bases, and 4 bases stayed unmatched. CDR1 is MDHEN and CDR2 is SYDVKM in the germline V gene. This CDR3 is 13 amino acids long. The CDR3: CASSYGTGETQYF. The CDR3 DNA reads as TGTGCCAGCAGCTACGGGACAGGAGAGACCCAGTACTTC.

The gene calls are TRBV3-1 and TRBJ2-2; no reliable D call. This CDR3 region has 15 residues. V was shortened by 4 bases and J by 1 base, with 10 bases between the two germline ends. In germline, CDR1 is LGHDT, CDR2 YNNKEL (reference sequence). The CDR3 sequence: CASSPDSENTGELFF. CDR3 coding DNA: TGTGCCAGCAGCCCCGACTCGGAGAACACCGGGGAGCTGTTTTTT.

This chain links TRBV7-6 with TRBJ1-2, with D uncertain. The CDR3 consists of 13 residues. CDR1 and CDR2 (germline): SGHVS, FNYEAQ. V was clipped by 0 bases and J by 8 bases, with 10 bases between them. CDR3 bases: TGTGCCAGCAGCTTAGCGGGGAGGCGAGGCTACACCTTC. It encodes CASSLAGRRGYTF. Together with reference TRBV7-6 and TRBJ1-2, the CDR3 gives the full variable domain: GAGVSQSPRYKVTKRGQDVALRCDPISGHVSLYWYRQALGQGPEFLTYFNYEAQQDKSGLPNDRFSAERPEGSISTLTIQRTEQRDSAMYRCASSLAGRRGYTFGSGTRLTVV.